This T cell receptor beta chain was sequenced in a study of metastatic and nonmetastatic thyroid tumors. Study background: Patients with malignant and benign thyroid disease provided blood and tumor or nodule tissue, whose repertoires were compared. Findings and caveats of the study: Reported TCR beta diversity, measured in blood and tumor, was significantly higher for malignant thyroid tumors than for benign nodules.

This clone was found many times. Its target is not known. TCRdb re-called the PCR reads with MiXCR. The sample consists of some 22,000 clones, roughly a quarter of them appearing once. Not a single patient had been given any form of treatment at any point before undergoing thyroid surgery. Trimming shortened V by 1 base and J by 3 bases, and 7 bases separated the two germline ends. CDR1 and CDR2 from the germline V gene are SGHRS and YFSETQ. This CDR3 spans 14 amino acids. The V and J genes are TRBV5-1 and TRBJ1-4; D call uncertain. The sequence derives from a male donor with papillary thyroid cancer or a benign thyroid nodule (not recorded which). Some clones in this sample may be carry-over from other donors' samples. Input material: tumor tissue. CDR3: CASSLQTANEKLFF. CDR3 nucleotides: TGCGCCAGCAGCTTGCAAACAGCTAATGAAAAACTGTTTTTT.